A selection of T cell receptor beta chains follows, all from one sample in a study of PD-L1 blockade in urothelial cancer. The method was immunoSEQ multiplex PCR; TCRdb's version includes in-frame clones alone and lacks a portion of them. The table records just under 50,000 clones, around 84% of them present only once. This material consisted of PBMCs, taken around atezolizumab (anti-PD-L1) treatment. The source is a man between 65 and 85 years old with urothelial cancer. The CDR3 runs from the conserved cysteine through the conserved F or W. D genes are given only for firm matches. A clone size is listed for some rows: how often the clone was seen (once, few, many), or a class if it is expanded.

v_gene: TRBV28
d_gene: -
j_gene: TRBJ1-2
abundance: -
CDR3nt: TGTGCCAGCACCCCGGGAAGCTATGGCTACACCTTC
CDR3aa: CASTPGSYGYTF

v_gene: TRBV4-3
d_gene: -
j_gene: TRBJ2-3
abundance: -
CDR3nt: TGCGCCAGCAGTCCCTGGGGGGTGACAGATACGCAGTATTTT
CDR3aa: CASSPWGVTDTQYF

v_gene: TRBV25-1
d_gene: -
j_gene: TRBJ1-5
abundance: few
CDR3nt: TGTGCCAGCAGTGAATACGGGGATCAGCCCCAGCATTTT
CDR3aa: CASSEYGDQPQHF

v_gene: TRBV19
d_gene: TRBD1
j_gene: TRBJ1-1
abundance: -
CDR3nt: TGTGCCAGTACCCCGGACAGGACGATCACTGAAGCTTTCTTT
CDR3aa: CASTPDRTITEAFF

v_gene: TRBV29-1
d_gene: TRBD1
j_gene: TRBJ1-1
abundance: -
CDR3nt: TGCAGCGTATTTCGACAGGGGAACACTGAAGCTTTCTTT
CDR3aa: CSVFRQGNTEAFF

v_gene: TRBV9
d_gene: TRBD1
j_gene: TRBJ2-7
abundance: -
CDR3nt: TGTGCCAGCAGCGGGGGACAGGCCCCCCCCTACGAGCAGTACTTC
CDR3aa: CASSGGQAPPYEQYF

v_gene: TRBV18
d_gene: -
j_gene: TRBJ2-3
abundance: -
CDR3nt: TGTGCCAGCTCACCGGACGGACGGGGTCCATTTAGCACAGATACGCAGTATTTT
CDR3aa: CASSPDGRGPFSTDTQYF

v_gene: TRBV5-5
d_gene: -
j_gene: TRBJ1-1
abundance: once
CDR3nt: TGTGCCAGCAGCCTACAGGGAAGGGGGACGATCACTGAAGCTTTCTTT
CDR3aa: CASSLQGRGTITEAFF

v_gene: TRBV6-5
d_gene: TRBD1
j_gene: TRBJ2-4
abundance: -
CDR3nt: TGTGCCAGCAGTTACGCTTCATCAGGGGGTTACATTCAGTACTTC
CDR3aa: CASSYASSGGYIQYF

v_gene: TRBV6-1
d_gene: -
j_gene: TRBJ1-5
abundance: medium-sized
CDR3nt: TGTGCCAGCAGTCCCTCGGGAACAGGCAATCAGCCCCAGCATTTT
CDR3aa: CASSPSGTGNQPQHF

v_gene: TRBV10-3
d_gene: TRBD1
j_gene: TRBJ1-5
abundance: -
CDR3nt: TGTGCCATCAGTGAGTCTGGGCAGGGGGCACGGCAGCCCCAGCATTTT
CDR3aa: CAISESGQGARQPQHF

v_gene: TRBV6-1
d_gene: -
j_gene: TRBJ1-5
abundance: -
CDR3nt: TGTGCCAGCAGTGACGGGAGTAGGCCCCAGCATTTT
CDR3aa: CASSDGSRPQHF

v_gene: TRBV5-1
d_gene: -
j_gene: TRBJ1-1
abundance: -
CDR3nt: TGCGCCAGCACCTCCGGACAGACCTCCGAAGCTTTCTTT
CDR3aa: CASTSGQTSEAFF

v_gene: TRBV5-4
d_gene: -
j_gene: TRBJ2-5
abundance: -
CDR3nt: TGTGCCAGCAGCTCCTCAGGGGTCGGGGAAGAGACCCAGTACTTC
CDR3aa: CASSSSGVGEETQYF

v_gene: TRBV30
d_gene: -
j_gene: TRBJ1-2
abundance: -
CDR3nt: TGTGCCTGGAGGAGAGTGCCGGGAGGCTACACCTTC
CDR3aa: CAWRRVPGGYTF

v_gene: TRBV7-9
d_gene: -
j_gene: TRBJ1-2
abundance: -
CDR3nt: TGTGCCAGCAGCCCCCGACAAACCAGCCTCTATGGCTACACCTTC
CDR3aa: CASSPRQTSLYGYTF

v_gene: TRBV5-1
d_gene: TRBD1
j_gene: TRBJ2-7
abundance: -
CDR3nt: TGCGCCAGCAGCTTCGGGACAGCTGTCTCCTACGAGCAGTACTTC
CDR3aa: CASSFGTAVSYEQYF

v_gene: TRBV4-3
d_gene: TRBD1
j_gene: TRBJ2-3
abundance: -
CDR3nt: TGCGCCAGCAGCCAAGATAAGGGGGCAAGCACAGATACGCAGTATTTT
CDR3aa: CASSQDKGASTDTQYF

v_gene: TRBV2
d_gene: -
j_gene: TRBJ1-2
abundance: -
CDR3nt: TGTGCCAGCACCCTGGCCGAAAACTATGGCTACACCTTC
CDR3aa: CASTLAENYGYTF

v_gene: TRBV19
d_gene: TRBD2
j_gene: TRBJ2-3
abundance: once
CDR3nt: TGTGCCAGTAGTCCTTGGACTAGCGGGGCGGATACGCAGTATTTT
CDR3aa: CASSPWTSGADTQYF

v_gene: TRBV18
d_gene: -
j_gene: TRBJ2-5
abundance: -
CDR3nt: TGTGCCAGCTCATCGGTCTCGGAGACCCAGTACTTC
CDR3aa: CASSSVSETQYF

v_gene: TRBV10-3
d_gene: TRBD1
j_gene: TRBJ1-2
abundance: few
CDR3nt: TGTGCCATCAGTGCCCTAGACAGGGAAGGGGGCTACACCTTC
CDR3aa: CAISALDREGGYTF

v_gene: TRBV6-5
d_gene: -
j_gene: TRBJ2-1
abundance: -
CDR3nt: TGTGCCAGCAGTTCAGGGGCCTATGAGCAGTTCTTC
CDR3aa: CASSSGAYEQFF

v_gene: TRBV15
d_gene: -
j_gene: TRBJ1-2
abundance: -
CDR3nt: TGTGCCACCAGCAGAGATCGGGGAACCAACTATGGCTACACCTTC
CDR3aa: CATSRDRGTNYGYTF

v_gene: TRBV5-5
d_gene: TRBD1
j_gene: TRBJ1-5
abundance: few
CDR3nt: TGTGCCAGCAGCTTGACACAGGGGGCTCAGCCCCAGCATTTT
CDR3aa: CASSLTQGAQPQHF

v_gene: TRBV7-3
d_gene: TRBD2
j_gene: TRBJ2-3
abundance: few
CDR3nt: TGTGCCAGCAGCTTCCCCCCCGGGACTAGCGGGAGGGGGGGCGGTACGCAGTATTTT
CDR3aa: CASSFPPGTSGRGGGTQYF

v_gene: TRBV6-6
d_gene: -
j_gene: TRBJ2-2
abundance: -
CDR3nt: TGTGCCAGCAGTTACTCCCAGGGTTACACCGGGGAGCTGTTTTTT
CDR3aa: CASSYSQGYTGELFF

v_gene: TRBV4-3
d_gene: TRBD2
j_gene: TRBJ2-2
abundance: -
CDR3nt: TGCGCCAGCAGCCAAAGACTAGCGGGGGATCCGAACACCGGGGAGCTGTTTTTT
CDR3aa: CASSQRLAGDPNTGELFF

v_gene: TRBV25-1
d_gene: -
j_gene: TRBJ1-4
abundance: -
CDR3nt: TGTGCCAGCAGTGAATCGGTGGTTGAAAAACTGTTTTTT
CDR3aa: CASSESVVEKLFF